These 25 T cell receptor beta chains came from one sample sequenced in a study of metastatic and nonmetastatic thyroid tumors. Thyroid surgery had not been preceded by any treatment in any patient. TCRdb reprocessed the PCR reads via MiXCR. This table has around 16,000 clones, under 15% appearing once. The sequenced sample was tumor tissue. All receptors come from a female donor with papillary thyroid cancer or a benign thyroid nodule (not recorded which). Some clones in this sample may be carry-over from other donors' samples.

This clone came up many times. Other DNA sequences in the sample encode the same CDR3. This sequence joins TRBV6-1 and TRBJ1-1; 7 bases map to TRBD1. This CDR3 is 13 amino acids long. Per germline, CDR1 MNHNS and CDR2 SASEGT. Trimming took 6 bases from V and 3 from J; bases not matched to a gene: 4. For the CDR3, the DNA is TGTGCCAGCAGGGTTCAGGGGGACACTGAAGCTTTCTTT. It codes for CASRVQGDTEAFF.

This clone counts as medium-sized. This chain joins TRBV20-1 and TRBJ1-2, with D possibly being TRBD1 (5 bases). The CDR3 has 14 amino acids. Germline CDR1 is DFQATT and CDR2 is SNEGSKA (reference sequence). The germline V and J ends were trimmed by 3 bases and 7 bases, with 18 bases remaining between them. CDR3 nucleotides: TGCAGTGCTAGGCCCCTGGGGACTAATAGTGGCTACACCTTC. Translating gives CSARPLGTNSGYTF.

This clone was observed at least ten times. The chain couples TRBV30 to TRBJ2-1; no clear D gene. CDR3 size: 16 residues. Germline loops: CDR1 GTSNPN, CDR2 SVGIG (reference sequence). The V end lost 2 bases, the J end lost 1 base, and 15 bases lay between the germline ends. The CDR3, as DNA: TGTGCCTGGAGTTTCGGCGGAGAGGAATCCTACAATGAGCAGTTCTTC. Translated, it gives CAWSFGGEESYNEQFF.

There are many counts of this clone. Here the CDR3 DNA reads TGTGCCAGCAGCCCATGGACAGGGGGGCCTGGGGCCAACGTCCTGACTTTC. Its protein is CASSPWTGGPGANVLTF. V is TRBV4-2 and J is TRBJ2-6, with 10 bases aligning to TRBD1. The germline CDR1 and CDR2 sequences are LGHNA and YNFKEQ. The trim removed 4 bases at V and 2 bases at J, leaving 5 bases unmatched. This CDR3 comprises 17 residues.

This clone was seen at least ten times. The rearrangement uses TRBV28 and TRBJ2-6; D unclear. This CDR3 spans 15 amino acids. V dropped 5 bases and J dropped 3 bases, with 11 bases sitting between them. Germline CDR1 is MDHEN and CDR2 is SYDVKM. Written as DNA, the CDR3 is TGTGCCAGCAGTCCTGGAACCGTTGGGGCCAACGTCCTGACTTTC. Its protein is CASSPGTVGANVLTF.

This clone was observed many times. The chain combines TRBV6-2 or TRBV6-3 with TRBJ1-5; D gene unclear. Trimming took 4 bases from V and 7 from J, leaving 11 bases between them. The CDR3 consists of 13 residues. Germline CDR1 is MNHEY and CDR2 is SVGEGT. In nucleotides, the CDR3 is TGTGCCAGCAGTTCCCCGGAGGCCCAGCCCCAGCATTTT. Translating gives CASSSPEAQPQHF.

V is TRBV5-8 and J is TRBJ1-6; D perhaps matches TRBD1 (5 bases). The CDR3 is 13 residues long. Trimming removed 4 bases from V and 6 bases from J, with 8 bases in between. Germline loops: CDR1 SGHTS, CDR2 YDEGEE. CDR3 sequence reads: CASSQDSNSPLHF. DNA of the CDR3: TGTGCCAGCAGCCAAGACAGTAATTCACCCCTCCACTTT.

The rearrangement joins TRBV2 to TRBJ1-2; D might be TRBD1 (5 bases). Germline lookup yields CDR1 SNHLY and CDR2 FYNNEI. The CDR3 covers 14 residues. V was clipped by 7 bases and J by 2 bases, with 14 bases between them. The CDR3 reads CASNIQRGNYGYTF. For the CDR3, the DNA is TGTGCCAGCAACATTCAGAGGGGAAACTATGGCTACACCTTC.

This clone has ten or more counts. The rearrangement uses TRBV28 and TRBJ2-5; D possibly corresponds to TRBD1 (6 bases). CDR3 length: 13 residues. CDR1 is MDHEN, CDR2 SYDVKM, per germline. V was trimmed by 7 bases and J by 0 bases, leaving 9 bases between them. The CDR3 coding sequence is TGTGCCAGCACCAGGACAGACCAAGAGACCCAGTACTTC. Amino acid sequence: CASTRTDQETQYF.

The table lists this clone with many counts. The chain couples TRBV3-1 to TRBJ2-1, with 12 bases identical to TRBD2. The ends lost 0 bases at V and 10 bases at J; junction bases unmatched: 10. The CDR3 spans 17 residues. Germline V gives CDR1 LGHDT, CDR2 YNNKEL (reference sequence). The CDR3 DNA follows: TGTGCCAGCAGCCAAGATGTTCGGGCTAGCGGGAGGGACGAGCAGTTCTTC. It specifies CASSQDVRASGRDEQFF.

This clone was observed a handful of times. The chain employs TRBV5-1 and TRBJ2-2; D uncertain. This CDR3 spans 14 amino acids. Per germline, CDR1 SGHRS and CDR2 YFSETQ. V gave up 0 bases and J gave up 1 base, with 4 bases separating them. The CDR3 DNA is TGCGCCAGCAGCTTGGGCCGGAACACCGGGGAGCTGTTTTTT. Translated, it gives CASSLGRNTGELFF.

This clone was detected only a few times. The J gene is TRBJ2-2, the V gene TRBV6-1, with D tentatively TRBD1 (5 bases). Germline V CDR1 and CDR2: MNHNS, SASEGT. The V gene lost 6 bases and the J gene lost 1 base, with 6 bases spanning the gap. The CDR3 runs 13 residues. CDR3 DNA: TGTGCCAGCAGAACAGGGAACACCGGGGAGCTGTTTTTT. Its protein product is CASRTGNTGELFF.

This clone has at least ten counts. The chain uses TRBV5-1 and TRBJ2-7; 8 bases are shared with TRBD1. Losses at the gene ends were 0 bases for V and 1 base for J; bases not matched to a gene: 0. The V gene's germline CDR1 is SGHRS and CDR2 YFSETQ. The CDR3 contains 14 residues. The CDR3 nucleotides are TGCGCCAGCAGCTTGGGGGACAGGTCCTACGAGCAGTACTTC. Its protein product is CASSLGDRSYEQYF.

In this sample, this clone turned up many times. The chain links TRBV7-6 to TRBJ2-2; D unclear. Trimming pared 1 base from V and 7 bases from J, leaving 7 bases between. Germline V gives CDR1 SGHVS, CDR2 FNYEAQ. The CDR3 contains 13 residues. The CDR3 loop is CASSLVLGGELFF. CDR3 nucleotide sequence: TGTGCCAGCAGCTTAGTATTGGGCGGGGAGCTGTTTTTT.

There are a few counts of this clone. V and J are TRBV7-2 and TRBJ1-4, with TRBD1 as a possible D gene (6 bases). This CDR3 spans 15 amino acids. The germline V gene has CDR1 SGHTA and CDR2 FQGNSA. The ends were cut back, 5 bases at V and 5 bases at J, with 15 bases in the middle. The CDR3 nucleotides read TGTGCCAGCAGCCCGAACAGGGACACCAATGAAAAACTGTTTTTT. Its protein product is CASSPNRDTNEKLFF.

V is TRBV6-1 and J is TRBJ1-1; D is ambiguous. Trimming removed 6 bases at V and 4 bases at J, with 6 bases between. The CDR3 extends over 11 amino acids. Germline V gene data show CDR1 as MNHNS and CDR2 as SASEGT. The CDR3 nucleotides are TGTGCCAGCAGGACGAGCACTGAAGCTTTCTTT. Translating it yields CASRTSTEAFF.

This clone was seen many times. V and J are TRBV5-1 and TRBJ2-5; TRBD2 might be the D (5 bases). Trimming cost V 3 bases and J 5 bases, with 14 bases left between them. The V gene's germline CDR1 is SGHRS and CDR2 YFSETQ. This CDR3 comprises 14 residues. In DNA, the CDR3 is TGCGCCAGCAGCTCGAGTGGAGGTGGGGAGACCCAGTACTTC. Residues: CASSSSGGGETQYF.

This clone was seen repeatedly, ten times or more. The rearrangement joins TRBV30 to TRBJ1-2; D is perhaps TRBD1 (5 bases). Between the trimmed V and J ends, which lost 7 bases and 3 bases, there was a span of 12 bases. There are 12 residues in the CDR3. CDR1 and CDR2 from the germline V gene are GTSNPN and SVGIG (reference sequence). This chain's CDR3 is CASKGLDYGYTF. The CDR3 DNA sequence: TGTGCCTCCAAGGGGCTGGACTATGGCTACACCTTC.

This clone was seen at least ten times. The chain is built from TRBV7-6 and TRBJ2-2; D might be TRBD1 (6 bases). Germline V gene data show CDR1 as SGHVS and CDR2 as FNYEAQ. The V gene lost 0 bases and the J gene lost 5 bases, with 13 bases spanning the gap. The CDR3 is made up of 16 amino acids. The CDR3 nucleotides read TGTGCCAGCAGCTTAGCCGGGACACGCCGGACCGGGGAGCTGTTTTTT. Its translation: CASSLAGTRRTGELFF.

Many counts were recorded for this clone. The chain recombines TRBV7-8 with TRBJ1-6, with a weak D call TRBD1 (6 bases). V was shortened by 6 bases and J by 7 bases, with 19 bases between the two germline ends. The CDR3 has 16 amino acids. Germline CDR1 and CDR2: SGHVS and FQNEAQ. Here the CDR3 DNA reads TGTGCCAGCAGGGAGACCTCCGGGACACTCAATTCACCCCTCCACTTT. Its translation: CASRETSGTLNSPLHF.

Within the sample, this clone is medium-sized. The V and J genes are TRBV4-1 and TRBJ2-6, with 9 bases that match TRBD1. The CDR3 has 17 amino acids. Per the germline V gene, CDR1 is MGHRA and CDR2 is YSYEKL. V shed 4 bases and J 0 bases; nucleotides not matched to a gene: 4. The CDR3 DNA reads TGCGCCAGCAGCCTGGGACAGGGAAACTCTGGGGCCAACGTCCTGACTTTC. Amino acids: CASSLGQGNSGANVLTF.

This clone appeared many times. The genes are TRBV28 and TRBJ1-5, with 9 bases identical to TRBD1. Unmatched junction bases numbered 5, after V lost 4 bases and J lost 7 bases. This CDR3 has 14 residues. Germline V gene data show CDR1 as MDHEN and CDR2 as SYDVKM. In nucleotides, the CDR3 is TGTGCCAGCAGTTCTTACAGGGGGCTACAGCCCCAGCATTTT. It codes for CASSSYRGLQPQHF.

At least ten counts were recorded for this clone. The chain has TRBV5-6 and TRBJ2-2; 7 bases are shared with TRBD2. Trimming removed 1 base from V and 7 bases from J; junction bases left unmatched: 4. Germline V gene data show CDR1 as SGHDT and CDR2 as YYEEEE. The CDR3 is 14 amino acids. The CDR3 loop reads CASSLSGIVGELFF. CDR3 bases: TGTGCCAGCAGCTTGAGCGGGATTGTCGGGGAGCTGTTTTTT.

This clone was seen at least ten times. The chain employs TRBV9 and TRBJ2-5, with TRBD2 matching 8 bases. The CDR3 extends over 14 amino acids. The germline V gene has CDR1 SGDLS and CDR2 YYNGEE. With V trimmed by 0 bases and J by 2 bases, 0 bases remained unmatched. The CDR3 DNA follows: TGTGCCAGCAGCGTAGCGGGAGGGCAAGAGACCCAGTACTTC. It specifies CASSVAGGQETQYF.

There are many counts of this clone. The chain's CDR3 is CASVGSRNYGYTF. The DNA of the CDR3 is TGTGCCAGCGTGGGGAGTAGGAACTATGGCTACACCTTC. The genes are TRBV6-1 and TRBJ1-2; D is unresolved. Germline CDR1 and CDR2: MNHNS and SASEGT. The germline V and J ends were trimmed by 8 bases and 2 bases, with 12 bases remaining between them. This CDR3 region has 13 residues.